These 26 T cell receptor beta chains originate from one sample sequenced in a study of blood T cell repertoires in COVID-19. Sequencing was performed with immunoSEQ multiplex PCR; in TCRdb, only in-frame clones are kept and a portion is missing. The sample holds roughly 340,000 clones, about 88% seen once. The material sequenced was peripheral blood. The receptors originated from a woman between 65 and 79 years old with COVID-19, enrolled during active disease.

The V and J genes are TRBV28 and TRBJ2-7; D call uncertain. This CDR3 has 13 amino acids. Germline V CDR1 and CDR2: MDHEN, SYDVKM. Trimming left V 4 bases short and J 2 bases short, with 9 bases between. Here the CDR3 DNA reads TGTGCCAGCAGTTCCTATTTGCCCTACGAGCAGTACTTC. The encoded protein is CASSSYLPYEQYF.

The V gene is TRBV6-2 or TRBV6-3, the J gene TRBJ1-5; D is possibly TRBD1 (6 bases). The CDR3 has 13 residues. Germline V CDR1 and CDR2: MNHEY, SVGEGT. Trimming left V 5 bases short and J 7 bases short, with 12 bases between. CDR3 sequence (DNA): TGTGCCAGCAGTCCGTACAGGGACCAGCCCCAGCATTTT. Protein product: CASSPYRDQPQHF.

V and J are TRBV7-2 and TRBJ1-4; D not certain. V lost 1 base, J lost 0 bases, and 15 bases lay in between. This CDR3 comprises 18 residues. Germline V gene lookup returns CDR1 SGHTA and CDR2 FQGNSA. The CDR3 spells CASSLVQVYPTTNEKLFF. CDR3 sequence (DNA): TGTGCCAGCAGCTTAGTCCAGGTCTACCCGACAACTAATGAAAAACTGTTTTTT.

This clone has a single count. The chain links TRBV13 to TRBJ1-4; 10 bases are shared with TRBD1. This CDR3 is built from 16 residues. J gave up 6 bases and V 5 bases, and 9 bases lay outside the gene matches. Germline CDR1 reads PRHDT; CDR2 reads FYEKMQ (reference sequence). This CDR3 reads CASSARQGAGYEKLFF. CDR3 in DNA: TGTGCCAGCAGCGCTCGACAGGGGGCGGGATATGAAAAACTGTTTTTT.

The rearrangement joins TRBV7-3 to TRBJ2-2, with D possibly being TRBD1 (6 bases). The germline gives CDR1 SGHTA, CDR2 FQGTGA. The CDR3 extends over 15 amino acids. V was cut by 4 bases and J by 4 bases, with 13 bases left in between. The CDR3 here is CASSSQGQGTGELFF. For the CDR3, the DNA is TGTGCCAGCAGCTCCCAGGGGCAGGGCACCGGGGAGCTGTTTTTT.

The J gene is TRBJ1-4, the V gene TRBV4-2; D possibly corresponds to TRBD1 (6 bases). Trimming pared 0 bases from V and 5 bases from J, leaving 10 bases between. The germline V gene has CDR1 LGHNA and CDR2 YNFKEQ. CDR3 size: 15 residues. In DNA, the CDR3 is TGTGCCAGCAGCCAAGACGGACAGCCAAATGAAAAACTGTTTTTT. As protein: CASSQDGQPNEKLFF.

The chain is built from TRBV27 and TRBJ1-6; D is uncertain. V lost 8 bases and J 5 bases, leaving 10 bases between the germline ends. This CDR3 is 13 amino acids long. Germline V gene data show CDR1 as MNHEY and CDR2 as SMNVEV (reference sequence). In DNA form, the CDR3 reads TGTGCCAGCCGTCCCCTAGATAATTCACCCCTCCACTTT. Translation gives CASRPLDNSPLHF.

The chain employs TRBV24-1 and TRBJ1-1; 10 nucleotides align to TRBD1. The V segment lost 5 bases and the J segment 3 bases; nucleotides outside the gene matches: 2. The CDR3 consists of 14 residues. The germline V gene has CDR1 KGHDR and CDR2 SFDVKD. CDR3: CATSGGTGDTEAFF. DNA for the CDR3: TGTGCCACCAGTGGTGGGACAGGGGACACTGAAGCTTTCTTT.

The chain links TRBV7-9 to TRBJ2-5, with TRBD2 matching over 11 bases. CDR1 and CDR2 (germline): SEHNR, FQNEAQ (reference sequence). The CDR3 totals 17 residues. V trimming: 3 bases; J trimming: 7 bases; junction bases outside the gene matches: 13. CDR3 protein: CASSFPDSGGARGTQYF. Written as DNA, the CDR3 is TGTGCCAGCAGCTTCCCTGATAGCGGGGGGGCCCGGGGGACCCAGTACTTC.

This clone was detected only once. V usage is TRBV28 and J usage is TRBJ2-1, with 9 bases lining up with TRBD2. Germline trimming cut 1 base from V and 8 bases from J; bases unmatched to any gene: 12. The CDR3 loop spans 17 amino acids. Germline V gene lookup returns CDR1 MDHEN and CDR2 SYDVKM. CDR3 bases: TGTGCCAGCAGTTTATTCCAGCGGGGGGTAGGTTCTCATGAGCAGTTCTTC. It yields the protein CASSLFQRGVGSHEQFF.

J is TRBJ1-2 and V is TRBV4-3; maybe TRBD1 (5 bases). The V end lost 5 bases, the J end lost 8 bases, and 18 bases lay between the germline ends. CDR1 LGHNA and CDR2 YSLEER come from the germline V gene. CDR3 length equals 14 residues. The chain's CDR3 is CASSTQGGVSGYTF. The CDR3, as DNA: TGCGCCAGCAGCACGCAGGGTGGGGTATCGGGCTACACCTTC.

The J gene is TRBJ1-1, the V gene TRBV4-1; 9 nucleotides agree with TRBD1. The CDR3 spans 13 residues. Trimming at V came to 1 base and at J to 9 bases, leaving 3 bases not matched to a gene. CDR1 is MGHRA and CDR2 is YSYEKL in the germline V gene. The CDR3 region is CASSQGDRAKAFF. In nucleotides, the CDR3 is TGCGCCAGCAGCCAAGGGGACAGGGCCAAAGCTTTCTTT.

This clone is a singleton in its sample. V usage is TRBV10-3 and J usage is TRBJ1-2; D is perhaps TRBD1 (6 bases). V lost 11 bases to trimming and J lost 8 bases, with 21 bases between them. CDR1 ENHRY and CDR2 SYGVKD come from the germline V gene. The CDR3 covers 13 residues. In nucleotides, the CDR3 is TGTGCCTGCCTTACCCGGGGGGCGCGAGGCTACACCTTC. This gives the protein CACLTRGARGYTF.

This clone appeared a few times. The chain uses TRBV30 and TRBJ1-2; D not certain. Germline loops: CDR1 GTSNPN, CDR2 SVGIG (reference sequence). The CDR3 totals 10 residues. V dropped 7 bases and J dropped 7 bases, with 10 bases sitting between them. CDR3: CASMVGGYTF. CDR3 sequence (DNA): TGTGCCTCGATGGTCGGTGGCTACACCTTC.

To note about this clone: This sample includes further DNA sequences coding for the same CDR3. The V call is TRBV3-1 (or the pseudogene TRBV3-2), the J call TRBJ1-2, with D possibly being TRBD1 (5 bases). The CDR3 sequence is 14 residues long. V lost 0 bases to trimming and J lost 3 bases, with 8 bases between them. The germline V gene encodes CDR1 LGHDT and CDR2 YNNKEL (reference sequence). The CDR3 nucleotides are TGTGCCAGCAGCCAAGAGCAGGGTGACTATGGCTACACCTTC. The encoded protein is CASSQEQGDYGYTF.

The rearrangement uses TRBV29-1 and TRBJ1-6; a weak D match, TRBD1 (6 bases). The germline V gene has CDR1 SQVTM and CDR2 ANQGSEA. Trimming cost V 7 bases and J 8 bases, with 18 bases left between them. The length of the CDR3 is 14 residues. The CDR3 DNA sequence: TGCAGCGCTCCCTGCCAGGGGTATGATTCACCCCTCCACTTT. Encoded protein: CSAPCQGYDSPLHF.

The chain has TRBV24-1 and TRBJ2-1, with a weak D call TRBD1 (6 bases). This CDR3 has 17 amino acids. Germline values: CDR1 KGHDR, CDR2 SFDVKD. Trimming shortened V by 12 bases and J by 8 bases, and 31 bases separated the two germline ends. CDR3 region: CASSGPAGAPSHDEQFF. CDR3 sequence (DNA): TGTGCCTCCTCGGGACCCGCAGGGGCCCCCTCACACGATGAGCAGTTCTTC.

This CDR3 reads CASSEAGAYNEQFF. The DNA for the CDR3 is TGTGCCAGCAGTGAAGCGGGGGCGTACAATGAGCAGTTCTTC. V gene TRBV25-1 combines with J gene TRBJ2-1; TRBD2 is a possible D gene (7 bases). Germline loops: CDR1 MGHDK, CDR2 SYGVNS. The V and J ends lost 2 bases and 4 bases respectively, with 9 bases between them. This CDR3 is built from 14 residues.

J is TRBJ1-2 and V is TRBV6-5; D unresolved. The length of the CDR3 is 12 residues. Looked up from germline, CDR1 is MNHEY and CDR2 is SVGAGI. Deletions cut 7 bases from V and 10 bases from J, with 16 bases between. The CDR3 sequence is CASKKSAGDYTF. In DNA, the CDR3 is TGTGCCAGCAAAAAATCGGCCGGGGACTACACCTTC.

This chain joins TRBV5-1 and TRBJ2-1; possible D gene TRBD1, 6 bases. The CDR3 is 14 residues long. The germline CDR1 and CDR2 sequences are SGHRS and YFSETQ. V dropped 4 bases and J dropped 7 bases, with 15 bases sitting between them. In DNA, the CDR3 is TGCGCCAGCAGCCGACAGGATCCCACTAATGAGCAGTTCTTC. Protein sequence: CASSRQDPTNEQFF. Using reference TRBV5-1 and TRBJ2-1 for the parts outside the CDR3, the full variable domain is KAGVTQTPRYLIKTRGQQVTLSCSPISGHRSVSWYQQTPGQGLQFLFEYFSETQRNKGNFPGRFSGRQFSNSRSEMNVSTLELGDSALYLCASSRQDPTNEQFFGPGTRLTVL.

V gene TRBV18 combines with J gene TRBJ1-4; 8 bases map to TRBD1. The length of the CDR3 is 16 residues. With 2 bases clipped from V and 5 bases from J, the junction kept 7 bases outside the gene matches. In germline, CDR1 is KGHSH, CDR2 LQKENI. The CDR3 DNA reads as TGTGCCAGCTCACCAGGGACAGGCGTTGGCAATGAAAAACTGTTTTTT. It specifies CASSPGTGVGNEKLFF.

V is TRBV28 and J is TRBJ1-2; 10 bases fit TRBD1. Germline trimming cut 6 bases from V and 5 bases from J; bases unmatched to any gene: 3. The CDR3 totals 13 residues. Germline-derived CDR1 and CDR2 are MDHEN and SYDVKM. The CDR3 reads CASRSGQGYGYTF. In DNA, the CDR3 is TGTGCCAGCAGGTCGGGACAGGGGTATGGCTACACCTTC.

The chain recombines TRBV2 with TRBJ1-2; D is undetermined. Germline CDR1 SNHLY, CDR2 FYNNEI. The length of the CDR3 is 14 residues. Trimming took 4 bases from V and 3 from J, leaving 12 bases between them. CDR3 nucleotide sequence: TGTGCCAGCAGTGTTACGGGGAGGGACTATGGCTACACCTTC. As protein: CASSVTGRDYGYTF.

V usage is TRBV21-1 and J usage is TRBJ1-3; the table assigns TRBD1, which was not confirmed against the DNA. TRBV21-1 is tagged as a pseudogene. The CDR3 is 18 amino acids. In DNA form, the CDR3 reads TGTGCCAGCAGCACAAGTCAGATAACAGGAAGATATGGAAACACCATATATTTT. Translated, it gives CASSTSQITGRYGNTIYF.

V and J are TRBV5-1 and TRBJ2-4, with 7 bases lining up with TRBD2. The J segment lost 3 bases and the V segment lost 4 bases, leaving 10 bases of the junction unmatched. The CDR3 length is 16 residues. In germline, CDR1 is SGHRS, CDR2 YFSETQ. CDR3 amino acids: CASSEEAPGGKNIQYF. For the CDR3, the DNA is TGCGCCAGCAGCGAAGAGGCCCCGGGAGGCAAAAACATTCAGTACTTC.

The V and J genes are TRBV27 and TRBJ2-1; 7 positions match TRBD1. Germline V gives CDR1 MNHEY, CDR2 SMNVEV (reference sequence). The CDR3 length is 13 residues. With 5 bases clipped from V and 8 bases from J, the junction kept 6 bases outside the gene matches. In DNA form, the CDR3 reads TGTGCCAGCAGTCGACAGGGTAGGGATGAGCAGTTCTTC. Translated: CASSRQGRDEQFF.